The 10 T cell receptor beta chains given below trace back to one sample, sequenced in a study of T cells in localized non-small cell lung cancer. Data came from immunoSEQ multiplex PCR; TCRdb stores just in-frame clones and leaves some out. Of just over 70,000 clones in the sample, around 85% were seen once. The sample in question was peripheral blood, obtained before any cancer treatment. These receptor sequences come from an older male donor with stage III squamous cell lung carcinoma.

This chain uses TRBV6-5 with TRBJ1-4, with D maybe TRBD1 (5 bases). V was cut by 2 bases and J by 3 bases, with 13 bases left in between. CDR3 length: 16 amino acids. Germline assignment: CDR1 MNHEY and CDR2 SVGAGI. The CDR3 DNA reads TGTGCCAGCAGTTACAAATTGGGGGTTGCTAATGAAAAACTGTTTTTT. It yields the protein CASSYKLGVANEKLFF.

This chain connects TRBV30 to TRBJ1-4; D perhaps matches TRBD1 (5 bases). Germline V gene data show CDR1 as GTSNPN and CDR2 as SVGIG (reference sequence). V dropped 7 bases and J dropped 3 bases, with 12 bases sitting between them. The CDR3 is made up of 13 amino acids. CDR3 in amino acids: CAFRGEPNEKLFF. In DNA form, the CDR3 reads TGTGCCTTCCGAGGGGAACCTAATGAAAAACTGTTTTTT. The variable domain in full, completed from reference TRBV30 and TRBJ1-4, reads SQTIHQWPATLVQPVGSPLSLECTVEGTSNPNLYWYRQAAGRGLQLLFYSVGIGQISSEVPQNLSASRPQDRQFILSSKKLLLSDSGFYLCAFRGEPNEKLFFGSGTQLSVL.

The gene calls are TRBV5-1 and TRBJ2-3; no clear D. Per germline, CDR1 SGHRS and CDR2 YFSETQ. V lost 3 bases, J lost 2 bases, and 13 bases lay in between. The CDR3 is 15 amino acids. CDR3 region: CASSYGPTPTDTQYF. In DNA form, the CDR3 reads TGCGCCAGCAGCTATGGACCAACTCCCACAGATACGCAGTATTTT.

On this clone: The same CDR3 can be traced to other DNA sequences in this sample. This chain joins TRBV6-5 and TRBJ1-1, with 11 bases fitting TRBD1. With 2 bases clipped from V and 5 bases from J, the junction kept 1 base outside the gene matches. Germline CDR1 and CDR2: MNHEY and SVGAGI. The CDR3 is 14 residues long. CDR3 coding DNA: TGTGCCAGCAGTTACGGGACAGGGGGAACTGAAGCTTTCTTT. It is translated as CASSYGTGGTEAFF.

The CDR3 protein is CASSTGGLYVRQYF. The CDR3 bases are TGTGCCAGCAGCACAGGGGGCCTATATGTGCGGCAGTACTTC. The chain links TRBV2 to TRBJ2-7, with 9 bases matching TRBD1. Germline V gene sequence: CDR1 SNHLY, CDR2 FYNNEI. The CDR3 runs 14 residues. V lost 6 bases, J lost 9 bases, and 12 bases stayed unmatched.

The chain links TRBV11-2 to TRBJ2-5; 10 bases match TRBD1. CDR3 size: 16 residues. The germline CDR1 and CDR2 sequences are SGHAT and FQNNGV. The V segment lost 6 bases and the J segment 1 base; nucleotides outside the gene matches: 8. CDR3 bases: TGTGCCAGCAGTCAGCCGGGACAGGGGATCCAAGAGACCCAGTACTTC. Protein: CASSQPGQGIQETQYF.

This clone occurred a few times. This chain uses TRBV7-8 with TRBJ2-2; no definite D call. Per the germline V gene, CDR1 is SGHVS and CDR2 is FQNEAQ. CDR3 length: 13 amino acids. The V and J ends lost 2 bases and 3 bases respectively, with 4 bases between them. Here the CDR3 reads CASSLTDTGELFF. In DNA form, the CDR3 reads TGTGCCAGCAGCTTAACAGACACCGGGGAGCTGTTTTTT.

The chain carries TRBV6-1 and TRBJ2-1; tentatively, D is TRBD2 (5 bases). The CDR3 loop spans 16 amino acids. V shed 4 bases and J shed 5 bases, with 18 bases lying between them. Germline assignment: CDR1 MNHNS and CDR2 SASEGT. CDR3 DNA: TGTGCCAGCAGTGCGAAGGGAGCGGCCGAAAACAATGAGCAGTTCTTC. The encoded protein is CASSAKGAAENNEQFF.

This clone was detected once. The V gene is TRBV7-2, the J gene TRBJ2-1, with TRBD2 matching 9 bases. The CDR3 is made up of 15 amino acids. The ends lost 7 bases at V and 8 bases at J; junction bases unmatched: 12. The germline V gene encodes CDR1 SGHTA and CDR2 FQGNSA. The CDR3 DNA reads as TGTGCCAGCACCCAAGGAGGACTAGCGTTACATGAGCAGTTCTTC. It codes for CASTQGGLALHEQFF. Full variable domain (outside the CDR3, taken from reference TRBV7-2 and TRBJ2-1): GAGVSQSPSNKVTEKGKDVELRCDPISGHTALYWYRQSLGQGLEFLIYFQGNSAPDKSGLPSDRFSAERTGGSVSTLTIQRTQQEDSAVYLCASTQGGLALHEQFFGPGTRLTVL.

The gene calls are TRBV15 and TRBJ2-5, with TRBD1 matching over 8 bases. This CDR3 comprises 17 residues. V shed 1 base and J 3 bases; nucleotides not matched to a gene: 10. Germline V CDR1 and CDR2: LNHNV, YYDKDF (reference sequence). The CDR3 spells CATSRATQGVIEETQYF. DNA for the CDR3: TGTGCCACCAGCAGAGCCACACAGGGGGTCATCGAAGAGACCCAGTACTTC.